This record concerns one TCR beta chain sequence. Antigen unknown. This sample was taken from a study of vaccination and CD4 T cells after COVID-19. Whole-study findings and limits: Clonotypes reactive to SARS-CoV-2 had a median that went up from roughly 19 to 38, but not significantly. Spike mono-reactivity marked 304 of 307 vaccine-specific clones in convalescent patients. The median proportion of reactive clones detected only post-vaccination in convalescent patients was around 89%.

With the Oncomine TCR Beta short-read assay, DNA from cultured CD4+ T cells was sequenced. Cultures of CD4+ T cells served as the source for extracting genomic DNA. One entry per CDR3 protein, called by TCRdb with MiXCR from the PCR reads. Among about 17,000 distinct CDR3 sequences listed, around 47% were seen once. The time point is: late sampling 161 to 241 days after vaccination in a few convalescent patients. Treatment indicated: approximately 9-day PBMC culture with coronavirus spike peptide pools or control peptides (ViraFEST assay). Germline CDR1 reads MNHNS; CDR2 reads SASEGT. The CDR3 sequence is 14 residues long. The V and J ends lost 6 bases and 5 bases, in that order; junction bases with no gene match: 7.

The chain joins TRBV6-1 to TRBJ1-5; 7 bases fit TRBD1. The TCR originated in a human donor who had recovered from COVID-19. The sequences come from CD4+ T cells from blood, cultured in vitro, collected about 7 months after SARS-CoV-2 vaccination. In nucleotides, the CDR3 is TGTGCCAGCAGCAAATCCAGGGGGGATCAGCCCCAGCATTTT. Translated: CASSKSRGDQPQHF.